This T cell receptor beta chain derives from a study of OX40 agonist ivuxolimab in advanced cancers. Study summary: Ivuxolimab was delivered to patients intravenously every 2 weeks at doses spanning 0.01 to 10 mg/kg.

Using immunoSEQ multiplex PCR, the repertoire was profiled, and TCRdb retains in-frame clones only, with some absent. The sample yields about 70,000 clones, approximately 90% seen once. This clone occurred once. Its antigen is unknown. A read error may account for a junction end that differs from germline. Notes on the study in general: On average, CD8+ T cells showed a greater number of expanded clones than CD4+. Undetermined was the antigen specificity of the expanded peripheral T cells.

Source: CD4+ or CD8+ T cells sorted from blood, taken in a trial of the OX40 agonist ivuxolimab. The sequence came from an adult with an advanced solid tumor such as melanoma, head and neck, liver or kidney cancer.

The CDR3 region is CANSLLDERESDTQYF. The CDR3, as DNA: TGTGCCAACAGTTTACTGGATGAGCGGGAGTCAGATACGCAGTATTTT. V gene TRBV27 combines with J gene TRBJ2-3, with TRBD2 matching over 8 bases. CDR1 is MNHEY and CDR2 is SMNVEV in the germline V gene (reference sequence). The CDR3 has 16 amino acids.